The 25 T cell receptor beta chains reported below all come from one sample, sequenced in a study of blood T cell repertoires in COVID-19 (TCRdb year 2020). Library preparation was by the immunoSEQ multiplex PCR assay. TCRdb re-hosts the immuneACCESS table, in-frame sequences only. Its copies lack some clones; in the studies checked, an unresolved V gene accounts for under half of them, and the cause for the rest is not known. Across this sample there are 440,000 or so clones, with approximately 91% seen only once. Clones ranked in the top ten supply approximately 1.5% of the sample. The sample comprised peripheral blood. These receptors were obtained from a woman aged 35 to 49 with COVID-19, enrolled during active disease.

V usage is TRBV6-4 and J usage is TRBJ2-1; 7 bases match TRBD1. This CDR3 is 13 amino acids long. The germline V gene has CDR1 MRHNA and CDR2 SNTAGT. V lost 6 bases to trimming and J lost 5 bases; unmatched junction nucleotides: 4. The CDR3 loop reads CASRETGNNEQFF. In nucleotides, the CDR3 is TGTGCCAGCAGGGAGACAGGGAACAATGAGCAGTTCTTC.

This chain joins TRBV6-5 and TRBJ2-5; D may be TRBD2 (5 bases). Per the germline V gene, CDR1 is MNHEY and CDR2 is SVGAGI. This CDR3 region has 15 residues. Trimming stripped 4 bases from V and 4 bases from J, with 16 bases between. The DNA of the CDR3 is TGTGCCAGCAGTTCCAGAGACTTAAGCGGAGAGACCCAGTACTTC. Its translation: CASSSRDLSGETQYF.

As to this clone: At one end the junction does not follow the germline gene, possibly because of a read error. The chain combines TRBV7-7 with TRBJ2-5; TRBD1 agrees at 8 bases. Germline lookup yields CDR1 SSHAT and CDR2 FNYEAQ (reference sequence). The CDR3 has 15 residues. The CDR3 protein is CASSSLDRGEETQYF. The CDR3 nucleotides read TGTGCTAGCAGCTCCCTAGACAGGGGAGAAGAGACCCAGTACTTC.

The V gene is TRBV6-2 or TRBV6-3, the J gene TRBJ2-7, with TRBD1 identical over 8 bases. There are 16 residues in the CDR3. V shed 6 bases, J shed 0 bases, and the junction held 10 bases outside the gene matches. Germline loops: CDR1 MNHEY, CDR2 SVGEGT. The CDR3 sequence: CASSMDRTGSSYEQYF. The DNA of the CDR3 is TGTGCCAGCAGCATGGACCGGACAGGGAGCTCCTACGAGCAGTACTTC.

The gene calls are TRBV5-1 and TRBJ2-7; D is perhaps TRBD2 (6 bases). Germline V lookup: CDR1 SGHRS, CDR2 YFSETQ. V was clipped by 5 bases and J by 7 bases, with 31 bases between them. The CDR3 contains 18 residues. CDR3 protein: CASSPWTAAGTFLWEQYF. The CDR3 DNA reads as TGCGCCAGCAGTCCTTGGACCGCCGCCGGGACTTTCCTTTGGGAGCAGTACTTC.

V and J are TRBV27 and TRBJ1-5; D unresolved. The V end lost 8 bases, the J end lost 0 bases, and 17 bases lay between the germline ends. The CDR3 length is 16 residues. Germline V CDR1 and CDR2: MNHEY, SMNVEV (reference sequence). CDR3: CASSLERIHSNQPQHF. Written as DNA, the CDR3 is TGTGCCAGCTCCCTCGAGCGGATACATAGCAATCAGCCCCAGCATTTT.

The genes are TRBV5-1 and TRBJ1-4, with 7 nucleotides matching TRBD1. The CDR3 totals 13 residues. Germline V gene data show CDR1 as SGHRS and CDR2 as YFSETQ. V shed 0 bases, J shed 10 bases, and the junction held 3 bases outside the gene matches. The chain's CDR3 is CASSLAQGGKLFF. The CDR3 DNA follows: TGCGCCAGCAGCTTGGCCCAGGGGGGAAAACTGTTTTTT.

The rearrangement joins TRBV27 to TRBJ1-5; tentatively, D is TRBD1 (5 bases). Trimming shortened V by 5 bases and J by 5 bases, and 19 bases separated the two germline ends. Germline CDR1 and CDR2: MNHEY and SMNVEV (reference sequence). This CDR3 comprises 16 residues. CDR3 in DNA: TGTGCCAGCAGTCTACGGGCCCAGGGAGGGGATCAGCCCCAGCATTTT. Translating gives CASSLRAQGGDQPQHF.

V usage is TRBV4-3 and J usage is TRBJ1-3; D remains unclear. The CDR3 is 15 amino acids. V lost 4 bases, J lost 2 bases, and 12 bases lay in between. Per germline, CDR1 LGHNA and CDR2 YSLEER. CDR3 amino acids: CASSRRTEPGNTIYF. The CDR3 region has the DNA TGCGCCAGCAGCCGGAGGACGGAGCCTGGAAACACCATATATTTT.

The rearrangement uses TRBV19 and TRBJ1-1; D is uncertain. This CDR3 contains 13 residues. V shed 9 bases and J shed 3 bases, with 14 bases lying between them. Germline V gene lookup returns CDR1 LNHDA and CDR2 SQIVND (reference sequence). The CDR3 here is CASNKEGDTEAFF. DNA of the CDR3: TGTGCCAGCAATAAGGAGGGTGACACTGAAGCTTTCTTT.

The V gene is TRBV7-2, the J gene TRBJ1-5, with D possibly TRBD1 on 6 matching bases. The CDR3 consists of 14 residues. Looked up from germline, CDR1 is SGHTA and CDR2 is FQGNSA. Trimming took 5 bases from V and 3 from J, leaving 11 bases between them. The DNA of the CDR3 is TGTGCCAGCAGCGCACAGGGCCCCAATCAGCCCCAGCATTTT. Translation: CASSAQGPNQPQHF.

The chain couples TRBV5-1 to TRBJ1-5; maybe TRBD1 (6 bases). V was trimmed by 4 bases and J by 0 bases, leaving 8 bases between them. The CDR3 is 14 residues long. From germline, CDR1 is SGHRS and CDR2 YFSETQ. CDR3 amino acids: CASSKDSSNQPQHF. The CDR3 coding sequence is TGCGCCAGCAGCAAGGACAGTAGCAATCAGCCCCAGCATTTT.

This clone is a singleton in its sample. J is TRBJ1-1 and V is TRBV27; tentatively, D is TRBD1 (5 bases). Trimming left V 3 bases short and J 1 base short, with 9 bases between. CDR3 length: 14 residues. Looked up from germline, CDR1 is MNHEY and CDR2 is SMNVEV (reference sequence). The CDR3 DNA reads TGTGCCAGCAGTTTCCAGGGATCGAACACTGAAGCTTTCTTT. It codes for CASSFQGSNTEAFF.

DNA of the CDR3: TGTGCCAGCAGCTTAGCTCTGGGAAGGGGCGAGCAGTACTTC. Translation gives CASSLALGRGEQYF. V gene TRBV7-2 combines with J gene TRBJ2-7, with D possibly matching TRBD1 (5 bases). The length of the CDR3 is 14 residues. The germline V gene has CDR1 SGHTA and CDR2 FQGNSA. V lost 0 bases, J lost 6 bases, and 12 bases lay in between.

The rearrangement joins TRBV5-6 to TRBJ1-1; 7 positions agree with TRBD1. Trimming cost V 3 bases and J 0 bases; bases outside gene matches: 8. Germline-derived CDR1 and CDR2 are SGHDT and YYEEEE. This CDR3 has 16 amino acids. In DNA form, the CDR3 reads TGTGCCAGCAGCTCAAGGACGGGACAGCTGAACACTGAAGCTTTCTTT. Translation: CASSSRTGQLNTEAFF. Together with reference TRBV5-6 and TRBJ1-1, the CDR3 gives the full variable domain: DAGVTQSPTHLIKTRGQQVTLRCSPKSGHDTVSWYQQALGQGPQFIFQYYEEEERQRGNFPDRFSGHQFPNYSSELNVNALLLGDSALYLCASSSRTGQLNTEAFFGQGTRLTVV.

The rearrangement links TRBV18 to TRBJ2-2, with 8 bases lining up with TRBD1. The CDR3 has 16 amino acids. CDR1 KGHSH and CDR2 LQKENI come from the germline V gene. Losses at the gene ends were 2 bases for V and 7 bases for J; bases not matched to a gene: 9. CDR3 DNA sequence: TGTGCCAGCTCACCAGCGACAGGGGTTGTTGGCGGGGAGCTGTTTTTT. Translation: CASSPATGVVGGELFF.

J is TRBJ2-5 and V is TRBV19; 8 bases match TRBD2. V shed 7 bases and J 2 bases; nucleotides not matched to a gene: 9. This CDR3 spans 15 amino acids. Germline loops: CDR1 LNHDA, CDR2 SQIVND (reference sequence). CDR3 coding DNA: TGTGCCAGTACCCCCTACGGGGGGGCACAAGAGACCCAGTACTTC. Its translation: CASTPYGGAQETQYF. The full variable domain, its missing parts supplied by reference TRBV19 and TRBJ2-5, is DGGITQSPKYLFRKEGQNVTLSCEQNLNHDAMYWYRQDPGQGLRLIYYSQIVNDFQKGDIAEGYSVSREKKESFPLTVTSAQKNPTAFYLCASTPYGGAQETQYFGPGTRLLVL.

The chain couples TRBV9 to TRBJ2-1; 9 nucleotides line up with TRBD1. From germline, CDR1 is SGDLS and CDR2 YYNGEE. Trimming cost V 4 bases and J 8 bases; bases outside gene matches: 7. The CDR3 contains 14 residues. The DNA of the CDR3 is TGTGCCAGCAGCACAGGGACAGGGACCCATGAGCAGTTCTTC. Translation gives CASSTGTGTHEQFF.

The rearrangement joins TRBV12-3 or TRBV12-4 to TRBJ1-5; a possible D gene is TRBD1 (5 bases). The CDR3 extends over 13 amino acids. V gave up 3 bases and J gave up 6 bases, with 9 bases separating them. CDR3 coding DNA: TGTGCCAGCAGTTTGACAGCAATTCAGCCCCAGCATTTT. Translating it yields CASSLTAIQPQHF.

The chain combines TRBV9 with TRBJ1-4; D is uncertain. CDR1 SGDLS and CDR2 YYNGEE come from the germline V gene. The ends were cut back, 3 bases at V and 5 bases at J, with 8 bases in the middle. This CDR3 spans 13 amino acids. CDR3 sequence (DNA): TGTGCCAGCAGCGGTAAGACAAATGAAAAACTGTTTTTT. Translated, it gives CASSGKTNEKLFF.

Only one count was recorded for this clone. This chain links TRBV7-3 with TRBJ2-2; 8 bases are shared with TRBD2. J lost 0 bases, V lost 3 bases, and 6 bases had no gene match. Germline V gene data show CDR1 as SGHTA and CDR2 as FQGTGA. There are 17 residues in the CDR3. This CDR3 is CASSLTGTRANTGELFF. CDR3 nucleotides: TGTGCCAGCAGCTTGACCGGGACTAGGGCGAACACCGGGGAGCTGTTTTTT.

The V gene is TRBV3-1 (or the pseudogene TRBV3-2), the J gene TRBJ1-2; D unresolved. Germline CDR1 is LGHDT and CDR2 is YNNKEL (reference sequence). V was pared by 0 bases and J by 8 bases, with 10 bases between. The CDR3 has 13 residues. The CDR3 nucleotides read TGTGCCAGCAGCCAAGATGGAGTTCACGGCTACACCTTC. This gives the protein CASSQDGVHGYTF.

This chain links TRBV28 with TRBJ1-2; no clear D. The V end was cut by 5 bases, the J end by 8 bases, with 12 bases between. Germline values: CDR1 MDHEN, CDR2 SYDVKM. The length of the CDR3 is 12 residues. The CDR3 coding sequence is TGTGCCAGCAGTACGGGGATCAAGGGCTACACCTTC. Translated: CASSTGIKGYTF.

This clone has a single count. The chain employs TRBV6-4 and TRBJ2-1; 8 nucleotides align to TRBD2. Germline CDR1 is MRHNA and CDR2 is SNTAGT. J lost 11 bases, V lost 6 bases, and 12 bases had no gene match. CDR3 length: 14 amino acids. The CDR3 DNA follows: TGTGCCAGCAGCAACTTACCTAGCGGGCCTAAGCAGTTCTTC. It specifies CASSNLPSGPKQFF.

The J gene is TRBJ2-5, the V gene TRBV7-6, with 14 bases identical to TRBD2. Germline lookup yields CDR1 SGHVS and CDR2 FNYEAQ. The trim removed 4 bases at V and 5 bases at J, leaving 12 bases unmatched. The length of the CDR3 is 18 residues. Written as DNA, the CDR3 is TGTGCCAGCAGCTCATCAATTAGGACTAGCGGGAGGTACGAGACCCAGTACTTC. It codes for CASSSSIRTSGRYETQYF.